Listed here is a single TCR beta chain. The sample originates from a study of T cell changes during pregnancy in multiple sclerosis. TCRdb's table, derived via immunoSEQ multiplex PCR, lists solely in-frame clones and lacks some. The repertoire holds around 68,000 clones, roughly 89% seen once, with 1% to 1.5% in the top ten. The germline CDR1 and CDR2 sequences are ENHRY and SYGVKD. The CDR3 runs to 14 residues. With V trimmed by 10 bases and J by 4 bases, 12 bases remained unmatched. The origin of this receptor is a female donor in good health, enrolled as a control in a pregnancy study. The sequencing here drew on peripheral blood, taken after pregnancy. The V gene is TRBV10-3, the J gene TRBJ1-2; 7 nucleotides agree with TRBD1. This chain's CDR3 is CATSDRQGGYGYTF. CDR3 bases: TGTGCCACCTCGGACCGACAGGGAGGCTATGGCTACACCTTC.